A single T cell receptor beta chain is shown here with its context. What it binds is not known. Germline-derived CDR1 and CDR2 are MGHDK and SYGVNS. Unmatched junction bases numbered 3, after V lost 7 bases and J lost 1 base. This CDR3 contains 13 residues. The sample comes from a study of shared clonotypes between healthy human individuals. Notes on the study in general: Naive CD4 clonotypes overlapped across a handful of donors at around 4.8%. In this cohort, only blood was sampled, and tissue repertoires likely differ.

Evenly divided among several immunoSEQ plates was the genomic DNA of each subset. Some clones are missing from TCRdb's copy, which holds only in-frame ones; the method was immunoSEQ multiplex PCR. The top ten clones hold approximately 1.5% of a sample with some 900,000 clones, about 80% of them seen once. Donation came from healthy HIV-negative adults that had no recent acute infections or vaccinations. The sequencing sample was made of memory CD4+ T cells sorted from blood. Described subset: CD45RA-negative fraction. This clonotype was sampled from a man aged 18 to 29 in good health. V gene TRBV25-1 combines with J gene TRBJ2-5; 7 positions match TRBD1. The CDR3 nucleotides are TGTGCCAGCAACTCAGGGGGCCAAGAGACCCAGTACTTC. It is translated as CASNSGGQETQYF.